A single TCR beta chain is shown here with its context. Its antigen is undetermined. Sequencing templates came from extracted RNA that was reverse transcribed into cDNA. TCRdb's table, derived via immunoSEQ multiplex PCR, lists solely in-frame clones and lacks some. Among about 7,500 clones listed, less than 75% were seen once. The germline CDR1 and CDR2 sequences are SNHLY and FYNNEI. This CDR3 contains 14 residues. Deletions cut 5 bases from V and 10 bases from J, with 18 bases between. The sample comes from a study of CD8+ T cells in alopecia areata. Study findings and constraints: In patients, TCRs were shared less clearly than in mice, and HLA may possibly be involved.

The CD4+ cells of several biomarker-study patients went through sorting. This sorting yielded CD25+CD127- cells. Lesional scalp punch biopsies and peripheral blood were collected from alopecia areata patients. A FACSAria was used to sort CD4+ and CD8+ T cells. These cells came from PBMCs. The chain links TRBV2 to TRBJ2-1, with a weak D call TRBD2 (6 bases). The sample was CD4+ Tregs sorted from blood. The receptor was derived from a human donor with alopecia areata. CDR3 nucleotide sequence: TGTGCCAGCAGTCCAAGACCGGGGGACTGGGAGCAGTTCTTC. Encoded protein: CASSPRPGDWEQFF.